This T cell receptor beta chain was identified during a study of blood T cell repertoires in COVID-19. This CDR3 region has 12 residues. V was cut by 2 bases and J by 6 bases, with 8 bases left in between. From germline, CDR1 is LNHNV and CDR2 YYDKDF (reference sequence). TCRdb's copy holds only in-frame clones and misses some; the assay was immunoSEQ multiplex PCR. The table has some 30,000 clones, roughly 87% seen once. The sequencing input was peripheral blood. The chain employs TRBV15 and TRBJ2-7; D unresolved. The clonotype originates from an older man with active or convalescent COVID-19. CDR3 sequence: CATSRPLAEQYF. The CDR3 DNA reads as TGTGCCACCAGCAGACCGTTAGCCGAGCAGTACTTC.